The next 20 T cell receptor beta chains were all read from a single sample in a study of blood T cells in healthy people across ages. The second PCR ran about 6 to 11 cycles with a sample-barcoded 5' primer and J-beta primers. A single record per CDR3 protein comes from TCRdb applying MiXCR to the 5' RACE reads. Of about 1 million distinct CDR3 sequences listed, 35% to 50% are singletons. Sequenced material: blood. The receptors originated from a woman aged 55-69 years in good health.

The rearrangement uses TRBV12-3 or TRBV12-4 and TRBJ1-2; 8 nucleotides align to TRBD1. V lost 0 bases and J lost 3; bases outside the gene matches: 3. The CDR3 totals 15 residues. CDR3 region: CASSLAGQVDYGYTF. CDR3 bases: TGTGCCAGCAGTTTAGCGGGACAGGTGGACTATGGCTACACCTTC.

This rearrangement joins TRBV30 to TRBJ2-5, with D maybe TRBD2 (6 bases). Germline loops: CDR1 GTSNPN, CDR2 SVGIG (reference sequence). CDR3 size: 17 residues. The ends were cut back, 0 bases at V and 3 bases at J, with 20 bases in the middle. CDR3 coding DNA: TGTGCCTGGAGTGTTCATCTAGCGTCGGGTCCCAAAGAGACCCAGTACTTC. It specifies CAWSVHLASGPKETQYF.

The gene calls are TRBV4-2 and TRBJ2-1; perhaps D is TRBD1 or TRBD2 (5 bases each). Germline lookup yields CDR1 LGHNA and CDR2 YNFKEQ. The CDR3 covers 14 residues. Trimming cost V 2 bases and J 9 bases, with 14 bases left between them. The CDR3 here is CASSQRDGPTEQFF. The CDR3 DNA is TGTGCCAGCAGCCAAAGGGACGGCCCCACTGAGCAGTTCTTC.

V usage is TRBV25-1 and J usage is TRBJ1-2; D unresolved. Trimming cost V 3 bases and J 4 bases, with 9 bases left between them. CDR1 MGHDK and CDR2 SYGVNS come from the germline V gene. This CDR3 has 13 residues. The DNA of the CDR3 is TGTGCCAGCAGTGAGACATCTTCCTATGGCTACACCTTC. This translates into CASSETSSYGYTF.

This chain links TRBV5-5 with TRBJ2-3, with no clear D. This CDR3 is 14 amino acids long. Per germline, CDR1 SGHKS and CDR2 YYEKEE (reference sequence). Trimming removed 1 base from V and 1 base from J, with 7 bases in between. CDR3 in amino acids: CASSLLPGTDTQYF. DNA of the CDR3: TGTGCCAGCAGCTTGCTTCCCGGCACAGATACGCAGTATTTT.

The chain uses TRBV28 and TRBJ2-3; TRBD1 matches 7 bases. Germline V gene data show CDR1 as MDHEN and CDR2 as SYDVKM. V shed 8 bases and J 2 bases; nucleotides not matched to a gene: 7. The CDR3 loop spans 14 amino acids. The CDR3 nucleotides are TGTGCCAGCGGAACAGGGGCAGCCACAGATACGCAGTATTTT. It is translated as CASGTGAATDTQYF.

This clonotype came up a few times. This chain connects TRBV28 to TRBJ2-5, with TRBD2 matching over 8 bases. Losses at the gene ends were 2 bases for V and 2 bases for J; bases not matched to a gene: 4. The CDR3 length is 15 residues. Germline V gene data show CDR1 as MDHEN and CDR2 as SYDVKM. CDR3 amino acids: CASSLELAAQETQYF. The CDR3, as DNA: TGTGCCAGCAGTTTAGAACTAGCGGCACAAGAGACCCAGTACTTC.

The V and J genes are TRBV7-6 and TRBJ2-1; TRBD2 matches 8 bases. The J call may be in error: the DNA end matches TRBJ2-7 better. This CDR3 is 15 amino acids long. CDR1 is SGHVS and CDR2 is FNYEAQ in the germline V gene. CDR3 sequence: CASSLEGGGYNEQYF. CDR3 nucleotides: TGTGCCAGCAGCTTAGAGGGCGGGGGGTACAATGAGCAGTACTTC.

The table lists this clonotype with a few counts. J is TRBJ2-5 and V is TRBV28, with 7 bases matching TRBD2. The CDR3 is 16 residues long. V was pared by 8 bases and J by 5 bases, with 17 bases of the junction left unmatched. Germline-derived CDR1 and CDR2 are MDHEN and SYDVKM. The CDR3 reads CASAFPLGGSLETQYF. Here the CDR3 DNA reads TGTGCCAGCGCATTCCCCCTTGGCGGGAGTCTGGAGACCCAGTACTTC. The full variable domain, in which reference TRBV28 and TRBJ2-5 provide the parts outside the CDR3, is DVKVTQSSRYLVKRTGEKVFLECVQDMDHENMFWYRQDPGLGLRLIYFSYDVKMKEKGDIPEGYSVSREKKERFSLILESASTNQTSMYLCASAFPLGGSLETQYFGPGTRLLVL.

The genes are TRBV5-1 and TRBJ2-4; D is uncertain. The end of the DNA is better explained by TRBJ2-7, so the J call may be wrong. The length of the CDR3 is 14 residues. In germline, CDR1 is SGHRS, CDR2 YFSETQ. CDR3 bases: TGCGCCAGCAGCATGGAGAGGTACCCCTACGAGCAGTACTTC. Translated: CASSMERYPYEQYF.

This clonotype has at least ten counts. The genes are TRBV10-3 and TRBJ2-5; TRBD1 agrees at 7 bases. The V gene end was trimmed by 5 bases and the J gene end by 0 bases; junction bases not matched to a gene: 3. Per the germline V gene, CDR1 is ENHRY and CDR2 is SYGVKD. The CDR3 is 14 residues long. The chain's CDR3 is CAISSTGDQETQYF. DNA for the CDR3: TGTGCCATCAGTAGTACAGGGGACCAAGAGACCCAGTACTTC.

This clonotype has at least ten counts. V usage is TRBV14 and J usage is TRBJ2-5, with TRBD2 matching over 10 bases. The V segment lost 3 bases and the J segment 0 bases; nucleotides outside the gene matches: 1. This CDR3 has 15 residues. The germline CDR1 and CDR2 sequences are SGHDN and FVKESK. Here the CDR3 reads CASSQTSGYQETQYF. CDR3 DNA: TGTGCCAGCAGCCAGACTAGCGGGTACCAAGAGACCCAGTACTTC.

This clonotype has just a few counts. This sequence joins TRBV29-1 and TRBJ2-7; 8 bases map to TRBD1. This CDR3 has 13 amino acids. The germline V gene has CDR1 SQVTM and CDR2 ANQGSEA. V gave up 4 bases and J gave up 5 bases; unmatched junction bases: 7. The CDR3 sequence is CSVGATGADEQYF. Here the CDR3 DNA reads TGCAGCGTTGGAGCGACAGGGGCCGACGAGCAGTACTTC.

The chain couples TRBV5-5 to TRBJ2-3; unclear D gene. Trimming took off 1 base at V and 5 bases at J, with 8 bases between the two ends. CDR1 SGHKS and CDR2 YYEKEE come from the germline V gene (reference sequence). The CDR3 consists of 13 residues. The CDR3 DNA reads as TGTGCCAGCAGCTTGTACGGATTAGATACGCAGTATTTT. Protein sequence: CASSLYGLDTQYF.

Note on this clonotype: The junction shows a germline mismatch at one end, possibly a read error. This rearrangement joins TRBV3-1 to TRBJ2-1, with 7 bases aligning to TRBD1. CDR1 is LGHDT and CDR2 is YNNKEL in the germline V gene (reference sequence). The length of the CDR3 is 15 residues. This CDR3 is CAGSQGTGAYNEQFF. The CDR3 DNA follows: TGTGCCGGCAGCCAAGGAACAGGGGCCTACAATGAGCAGTTCTTC.

The chain recombines TRBV3-1 with TRBJ2-5, with a tentative D call TRBD2 (5 bases). The V end was cut by 8 bases, the J end by 3 bases, with 10 bases between. Germline loops: CDR1 LGHDT, CDR2 YNNKEL (reference sequence). The length of the CDR3 is 12 residues. As DNA, the CDR3 is TGTGCCAGCCAAAGCGGCAAAGAGACCCAGTACTTC. Translation: CASQSGKETQYF.

This clonotype was observed a handful of times. This chain uses TRBV6-6 with TRBJ1-2, with D possibly being TRBD1 (6 bases). Per germline, CDR1 MNHNY and CDR2 SVGAGI (reference sequence). This CDR3 region has 16 residues. V gave up 2 bases and J gave up 3 bases, with 16 bases separating them. In nucleotides, the CDR3 is TGTGCCAGCAGTTACGCGTACAGGGTAGTGGACTATGGCTACACCTTC. Amino acid sequence: CASSYAYRVVDYGYTF.

V is TRBV27 and J is TRBJ1-2, with 10 bases identical to TRBD1. Germline CDR1 reads MNHEY; CDR2 reads SMNVEV (reference sequence). The CDR3 sequence is 16 residues long. The J segment lost 7 bases and the V segment lost 2 bases, leaving 10 bases of the junction unmatched. CDR3 protein: CASSLRGQGHLPGYTF. CDR3 sequence (DNA): TGTGCCAGCAGTTTAAGGGGACAGGGGCACCTCCCTGGCTACACCTTC.

The rearrangement links TRBV12-3 or TRBV12-4 to TRBJ2-1, with 7 bases lining up with TRBD1. The CDR3 has 13 amino acids. V gave up 5 bases and J gave up 6 bases; unmatched junction bases: 4. CDR3 DNA sequence: TGTGCCAGCAGTACAGGGGCGGGCAATGAGCAGTTCTTC. The encoded protein is CASSTGAGNEQFF.

This clonotype was detected only a few times. The chain joins TRBV20-1 to TRBJ2-1; tentatively, D is TRBD1 (6 bases). Trimming took off 2 bases at V and 1 base at J, with 9 bases between the two ends. Germline loops: CDR1 DFQATT, CDR2 SNEGSKA (reference sequence). This CDR3 is built from 14 residues. Here the CDR3 reads CSARRGNSYNEQFF. As DNA, the CDR3 is TGCAGTGCTAGAAGGGGGAATTCCTACAATGAGCAGTTCTTC.